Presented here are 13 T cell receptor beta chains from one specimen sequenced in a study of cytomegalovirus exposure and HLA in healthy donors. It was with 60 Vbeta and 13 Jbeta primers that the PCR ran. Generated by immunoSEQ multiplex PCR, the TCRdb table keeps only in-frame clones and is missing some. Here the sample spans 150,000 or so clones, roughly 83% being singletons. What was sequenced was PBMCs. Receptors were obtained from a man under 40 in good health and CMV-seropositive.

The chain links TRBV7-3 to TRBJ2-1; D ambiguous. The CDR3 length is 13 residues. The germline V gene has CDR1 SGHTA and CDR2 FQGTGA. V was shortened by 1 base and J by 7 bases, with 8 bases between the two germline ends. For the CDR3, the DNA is TGTGCCAGCAGCTTAAACTTCGCAAATGAGCAGTTCTTC. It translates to CASSLNFANEQFF.

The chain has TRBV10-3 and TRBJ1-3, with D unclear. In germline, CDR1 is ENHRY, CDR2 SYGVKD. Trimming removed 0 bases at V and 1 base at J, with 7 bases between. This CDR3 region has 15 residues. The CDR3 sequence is CAISESEVSGNTIYF. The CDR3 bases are TGTGCCATCAGTGAGTCGGAGGTTTCTGGAAACACCATATATTTT.

The CDR3 nucleotides read TGTGCCTGGAGTACTAGTGGCGGGATCTACGAGCAGTACTTC. Translation gives CAWSTSGGIYEQYF. The chain has TRBV30 and TRBJ2-7; D is possibly TRBD2 (6 bases). The CDR3 runs to 14 residues. Trimming left V 2 bases short and J 3 bases short, with 14 bases between. Germline values: CDR1 GTSNPN, CDR2 SVGIG (reference sequence).

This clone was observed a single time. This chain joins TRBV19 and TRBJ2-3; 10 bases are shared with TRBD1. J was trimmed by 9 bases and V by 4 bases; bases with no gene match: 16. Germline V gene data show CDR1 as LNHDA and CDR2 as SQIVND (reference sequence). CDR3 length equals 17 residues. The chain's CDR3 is CASSTQPPRTGGTTQYF. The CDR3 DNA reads TGTGCCAGTAGTACCCAACCCCCGAGGACAGGGGGGACCACGCAGTATTTT.

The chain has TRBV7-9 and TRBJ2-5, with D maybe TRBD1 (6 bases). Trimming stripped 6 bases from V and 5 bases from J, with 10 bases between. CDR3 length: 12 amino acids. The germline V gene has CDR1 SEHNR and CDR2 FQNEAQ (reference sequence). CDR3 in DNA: TGTGCCAGCAGGGACCAGGGGGAGACCCAGTACTTC. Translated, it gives CASRDQGETQYF.

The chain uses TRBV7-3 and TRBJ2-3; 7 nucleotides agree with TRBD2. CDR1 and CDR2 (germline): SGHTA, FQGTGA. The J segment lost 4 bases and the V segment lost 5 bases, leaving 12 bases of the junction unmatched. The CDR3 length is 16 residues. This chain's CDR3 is CASSDHPGLEADTQYF. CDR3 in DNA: TGTGCCAGCAGCGACCATCCCGGACTAGAGGCAGATACGCAGTATTTT.

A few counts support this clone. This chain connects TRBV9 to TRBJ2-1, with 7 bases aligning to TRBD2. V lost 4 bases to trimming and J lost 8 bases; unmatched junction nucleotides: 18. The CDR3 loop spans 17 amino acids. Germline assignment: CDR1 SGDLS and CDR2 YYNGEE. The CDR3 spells CASSLRGEAGPLDEQFF. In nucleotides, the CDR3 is TGTGCCAGCAGCCTCCGCGGGGAAGCGGGACCCCTCGATGAGCAGTTCTTC.

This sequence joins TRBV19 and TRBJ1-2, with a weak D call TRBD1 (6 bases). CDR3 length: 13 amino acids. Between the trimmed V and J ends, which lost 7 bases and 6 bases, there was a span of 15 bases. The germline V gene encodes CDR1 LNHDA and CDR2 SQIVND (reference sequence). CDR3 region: CASIGGPVNGYTF. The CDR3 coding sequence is TGTGCCAGTATAGGGGGACCGGTAAATGGCTACACCTTC. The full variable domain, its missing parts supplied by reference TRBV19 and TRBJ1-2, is DGGITQSPKYLFRKEGQNVTLSCEQNLNHDAMYWYRQDPGQGLRLIYYSQIVNDFQKGDIAEGYSVSREKKESFPLTVTSAQKNPTAFYLCASIGGPVNGYTFGSGTRLTVV.

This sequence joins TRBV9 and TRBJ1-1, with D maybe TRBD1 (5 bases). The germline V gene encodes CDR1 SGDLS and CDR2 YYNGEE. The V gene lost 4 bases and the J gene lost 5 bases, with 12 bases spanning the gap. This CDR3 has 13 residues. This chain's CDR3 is CASSPLGGTEAFF. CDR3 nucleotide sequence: TGTGCCAGCAGCCCCCTGGGGGGGACTGAAGCTTTCTTT.

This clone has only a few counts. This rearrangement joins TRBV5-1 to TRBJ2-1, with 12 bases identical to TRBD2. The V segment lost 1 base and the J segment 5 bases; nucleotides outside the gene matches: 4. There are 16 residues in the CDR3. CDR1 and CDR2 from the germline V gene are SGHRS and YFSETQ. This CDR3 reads CASSLRLAGGNNEQFF. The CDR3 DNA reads TGCGCCAGCAGCTTGCGGCTAGCGGGGGGGAACAATGAGCAGTTCTTC.

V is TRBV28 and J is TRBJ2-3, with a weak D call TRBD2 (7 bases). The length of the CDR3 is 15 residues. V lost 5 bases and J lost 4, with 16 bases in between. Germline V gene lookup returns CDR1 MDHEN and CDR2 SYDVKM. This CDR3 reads CASSGGALSSDTQYF. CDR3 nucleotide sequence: TGTGCCAGCAGTGGGGGGGCCCTAAGCTCAGATACGCAGTATTTT.

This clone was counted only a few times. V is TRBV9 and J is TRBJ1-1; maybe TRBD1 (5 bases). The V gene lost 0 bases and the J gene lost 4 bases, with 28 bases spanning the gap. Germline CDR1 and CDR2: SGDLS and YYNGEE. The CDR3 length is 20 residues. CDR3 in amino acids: CASSVEGSVAFNRFTTEAFF. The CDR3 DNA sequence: TGTGCCAGCAGCGTAGAGGGGTCGGTTGCCTTCAACCGATTTACCACTGAAGCTTTCTTT.

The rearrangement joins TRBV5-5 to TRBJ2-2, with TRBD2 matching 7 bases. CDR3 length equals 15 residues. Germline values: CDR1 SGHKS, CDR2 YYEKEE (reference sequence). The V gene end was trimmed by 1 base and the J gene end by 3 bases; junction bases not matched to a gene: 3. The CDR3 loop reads CASSLWGGDTGELFF. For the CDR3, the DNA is TGTGCCAGCAGCTTGTGGGGGGGTGACACCGGGGAGCTGTTTTTT.